This T cell receptor (beta chain) was profiled in a study of T cell changes during pregnancy in multiple sclerosis. Germline V CDR1 and CDR2: LNHNV, YYDKDF (reference sequence). The CDR3 consists of 17 residues. Trimming took off 0 bases at V and 4 bases at J, with 13 bases between the two ends. The table came from immunoSEQ multiplex PCR; TCRdb's copy has only in-frame clones and leaves some out. The table lists around 110,000 clones, roughly 92% of them singletons. The chain links TRBV15 to TRBJ2-6; D perhaps matches TRBD1 (6 bases). The sequences come from peripheral blood, collected after pregnancy. The receptor comes from a female donor with multiple sclerosis, enrolled in a pregnancy study. The CDR3 coding sequence is TGTGCCACCAGCAGAGACAGGGGAAAGTCCGGGGCCAACGTCCTGACTTTC. It codes for CATSRDRGKSGANVLTF. The whole variable domain, filled in from reference TRBV15 and TRBJ2-6, reads DAMVIQNPRYQVTQFGKPVTLSCSQTLNHNVMYWYQQKSSQAPKLLFHYYDKDFNNEADTPDNFQSRRPNTSFCFLDIRSPGLGDTAMYLCATSRDRGKSGANVLTFGAGSRLTVL.